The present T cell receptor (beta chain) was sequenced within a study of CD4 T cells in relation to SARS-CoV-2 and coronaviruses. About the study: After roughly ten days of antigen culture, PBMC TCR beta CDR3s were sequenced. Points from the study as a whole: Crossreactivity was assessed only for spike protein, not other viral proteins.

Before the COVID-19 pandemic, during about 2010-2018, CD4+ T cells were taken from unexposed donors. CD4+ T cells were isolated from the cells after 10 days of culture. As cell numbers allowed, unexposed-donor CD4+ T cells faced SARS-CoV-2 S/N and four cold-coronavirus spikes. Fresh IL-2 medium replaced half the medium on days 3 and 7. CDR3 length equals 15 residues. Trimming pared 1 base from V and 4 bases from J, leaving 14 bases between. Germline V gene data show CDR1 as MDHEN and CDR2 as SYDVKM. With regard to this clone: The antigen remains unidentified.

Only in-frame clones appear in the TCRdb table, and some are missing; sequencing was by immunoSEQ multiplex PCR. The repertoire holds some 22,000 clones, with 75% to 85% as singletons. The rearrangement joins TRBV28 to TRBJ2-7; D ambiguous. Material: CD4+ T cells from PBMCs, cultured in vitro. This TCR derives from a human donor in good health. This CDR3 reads CASSLSARAKYEQYF. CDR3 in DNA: TGTGCCAGCAGTTTATCAGCTAGGGCTAAATACGAGCAGTACTTC.